This TCR beta chain was recorded in a study of CD8 T cells in ankylosing spondylitis. Study-level results: Significant enrichment of disease-linked clones was reportedly seen in matched ankylosing spondylitis synovial fluid.

This CDR3 is built from 16 residues. Germline V gene data show CDR1 as SQVTM and CDR2 as ANQGSEA. Trimming left V 3 bases short and J 8 bases short, with 23 bases between. Many counts were recorded for this clonotype. Its antigen is undetermined. TCRdb reanalysed the 5' RACE reads using MiXCR and keeps one entry per CDR3 protein. The sample shows a few hundred thousand distinct CDR3 sequences, around a tenth of them seen only once. V and J are TRBV29-1 and TRBJ2-1, with D possibly matching TRBD2 (7 bases). Sequenced: blood, either unsorted or a sorted T cell fraction (not recorded which). The sequence came from a male donor with ankylosing spondylitis or in good health (not recorded which). The CDR3 spells CSVEEIGGGLGDEQFF. In DNA, the CDR3 is TGCAGCGTTGAGGAAATAGGCGGGGGCCTAGGGGATGAGCAGTTCTTC.